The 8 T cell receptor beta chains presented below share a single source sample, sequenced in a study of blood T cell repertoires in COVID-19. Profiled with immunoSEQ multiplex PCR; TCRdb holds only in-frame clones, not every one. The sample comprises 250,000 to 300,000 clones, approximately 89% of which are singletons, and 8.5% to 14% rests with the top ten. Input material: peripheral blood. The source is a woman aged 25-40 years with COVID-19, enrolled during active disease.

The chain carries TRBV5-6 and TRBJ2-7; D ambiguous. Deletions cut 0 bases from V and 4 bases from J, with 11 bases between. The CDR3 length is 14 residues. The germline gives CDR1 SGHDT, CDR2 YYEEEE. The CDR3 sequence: CASSLGGRLYEQYF. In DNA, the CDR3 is TGTGCCAGCAGCTTGGGAGGTCGATTGTACGAGCAGTACTTC.

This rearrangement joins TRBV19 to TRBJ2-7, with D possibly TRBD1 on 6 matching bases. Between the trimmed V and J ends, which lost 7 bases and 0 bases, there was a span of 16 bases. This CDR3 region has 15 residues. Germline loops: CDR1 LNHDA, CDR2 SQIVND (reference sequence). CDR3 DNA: TGTGCCAGTACCCCAGGACAGTTCAGCTCCTACGAGCAGTACTTC. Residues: CASTPGQFSSYEQYF.

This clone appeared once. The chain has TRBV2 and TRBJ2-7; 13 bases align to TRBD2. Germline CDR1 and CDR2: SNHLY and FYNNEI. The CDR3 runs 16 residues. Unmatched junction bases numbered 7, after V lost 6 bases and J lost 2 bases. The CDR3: CASRPTSGGPTYEQYF. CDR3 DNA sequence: TGTGCCAGCAGGCCGACTAGCGGGGGGCCAACCTACGAGCAGTACTTC. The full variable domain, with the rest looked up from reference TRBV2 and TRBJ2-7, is EPEVTQTPSHQVTQMGQEVILRCVPISNHLYFYWYRQILGQKVEFLVSFYNNEISEKSEIFDDQFSVERPDGSNFTLKIRSTKLEDSAMYFCASRPTSGGPTYEQYFGPGTRLTVT.

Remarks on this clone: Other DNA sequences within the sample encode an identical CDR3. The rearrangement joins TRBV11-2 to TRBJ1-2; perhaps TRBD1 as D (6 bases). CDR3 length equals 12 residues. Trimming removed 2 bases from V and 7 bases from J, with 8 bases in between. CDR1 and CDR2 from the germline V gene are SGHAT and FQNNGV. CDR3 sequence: CASSLTGLGYTF. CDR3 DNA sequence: TGTGCCAGCAGCTTAACAGGGCTTGGCTACACCTTC. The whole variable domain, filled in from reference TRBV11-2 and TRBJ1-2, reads EAGVAQSPRYKIIEKRQSVAFWCNPISGHATLYWYQQILGQGPKLLIQFQNNGVVDDSQLPKDRFSAERLKGVDSTLKIQPAKLEDSAVYLCASSLTGLGYTFGSGTRLTVV.

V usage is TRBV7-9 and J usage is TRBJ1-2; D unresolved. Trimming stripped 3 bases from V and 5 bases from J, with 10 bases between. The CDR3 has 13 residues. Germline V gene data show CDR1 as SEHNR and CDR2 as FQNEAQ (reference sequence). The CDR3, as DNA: TGTGCCAGCAGCTTTAACATCGGGTATGGCTACACCTTC. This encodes CASSFNIGYGYTF.

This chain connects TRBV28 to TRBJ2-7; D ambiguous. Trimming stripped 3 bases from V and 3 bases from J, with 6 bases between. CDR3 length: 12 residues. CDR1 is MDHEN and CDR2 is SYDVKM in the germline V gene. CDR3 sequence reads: CASSFNYYEQYF. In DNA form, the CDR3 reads TGTGCCAGCAGTTTTAATTACTACGAGCAGTACTTC. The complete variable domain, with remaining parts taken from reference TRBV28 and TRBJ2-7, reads DVKVTQSSRYLVKRTGEKVFLECVQDMDHENMFWYRQDPGLGLRLIYFSYDVKMKEKGDIPEGYSVSREKKERFSLILESASTNQTSMYLCASSFNYYEQYFGPGTRLTVT.

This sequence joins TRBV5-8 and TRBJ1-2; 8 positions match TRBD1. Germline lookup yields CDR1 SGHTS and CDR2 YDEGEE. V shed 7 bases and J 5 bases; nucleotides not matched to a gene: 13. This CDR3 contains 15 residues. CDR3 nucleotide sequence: TGTGCCAGCCGACGACAGGGGCTGAATGAGTATGGCTACACCTTC. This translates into CASRRQGLNEYGYTF.

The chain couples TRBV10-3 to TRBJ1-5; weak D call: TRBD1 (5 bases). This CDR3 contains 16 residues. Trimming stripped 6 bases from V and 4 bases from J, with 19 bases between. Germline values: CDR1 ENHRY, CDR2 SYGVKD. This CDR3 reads CAISPRSGEGNQPQHF. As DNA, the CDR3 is TGTGCCATCAGCCCTCGGAGTGGGGAGGGGAATCAGCCCCAGCATTTT.